This T cell receptor beta chain appears in the sequencing data of a study of blood T cells in healthy people across ages. This clonotype was recorded at least ten times. Its antigen is unidentified. In germline, CDR1 is SGHAT, CDR2 FQDESV (reference sequence). V dropped 5 bases and J dropped 3 bases, with 14 bases sitting between them. The CDR3 has 14 residues. Donor samples were obtained from healthy Caucasian individuals from Russia, aged 6 to 90. Study-level findings and limits: Diversity estimates drawn from one million T cells were deemed underestimates.

Next came a second PCR, run for about 6 to 12 cycles, which used a sample-barcoded 5' primer along with a J-beta primer mix. TCRdb re-called the 5' RACE reads with MiXCR, one entry per CDR3 protein. Seen here are about 1 million distinct CDR3 sequences, around 45% observed once, and the top ten hold approximately 17%. This clonotype was obtained from a woman aged 55-69 years in good health. This chain joins TRBV11-1 and TRBJ2-7, with a weak D call TRBD1 (7 bases). Sample: blood. The CDR3 DNA sequence: TGTGCCAGCAGCAAGGGGGGACAGTACTACGAGCAGTACTTC. Protein: CASSKGGQYYEQYF.